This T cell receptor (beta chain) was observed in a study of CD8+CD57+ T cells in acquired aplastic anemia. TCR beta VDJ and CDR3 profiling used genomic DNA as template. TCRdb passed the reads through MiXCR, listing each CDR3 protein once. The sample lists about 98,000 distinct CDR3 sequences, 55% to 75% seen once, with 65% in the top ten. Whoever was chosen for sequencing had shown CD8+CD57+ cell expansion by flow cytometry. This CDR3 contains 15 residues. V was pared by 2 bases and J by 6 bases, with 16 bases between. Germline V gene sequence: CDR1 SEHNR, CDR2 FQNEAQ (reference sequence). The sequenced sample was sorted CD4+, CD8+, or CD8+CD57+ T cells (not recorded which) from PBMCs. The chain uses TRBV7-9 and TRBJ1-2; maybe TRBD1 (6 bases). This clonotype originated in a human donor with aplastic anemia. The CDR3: CASSLLAGGADGYTF. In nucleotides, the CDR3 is TGTGCCAGCAGCTTACTGGCGGGGGGGGCGGATGGCTACACCTTC.